This TCR beta chain was observed in a study of vaccination and CD4 T cells after COVID-19. Study-wide context: Each person enrolled got two BNT162b2 or mRNA-1273 vaccine doses. Either a CEFX pool, an HIV-1 Nef pool, or no peptide was added to control cultures. The authors exposed cells to overlapping spike peptides derived from SARS-CoV-2, HCoV-NL63, HCoV-OC43 and HCoV-229E.

CD4+ T cells that had been cultured provided DNA sequenced with the Oncomine TCR Beta short-read assay. MiXCR was run by TCRdb on the PCR reads, yielding one entry per CDR3 protein. The table has about 4,400 distinct CDR3 sequences, 20% to 25% seen once. This clonotype has only a few counts. Its cognate antigen is unknown. Treatment meaning: approximately nine-day PBMC culture with coronavirus spike peptide pools or control peptides (ViraFEST assay). This CDR3 comprises 12 residues. V lost 4 bases and J lost 6, with 10 bases in between. Germline assignment: CDR1 KGHSH and CDR2 LQKENI. The chain recombines TRBV18 with TRBJ2-7; D gene uncertain. The specimen sequenced was CD4+ T cells from blood, cultured in vitro. The receptor comes from a human donor who had recovered from COVID-19. CDR3: CASSLPMGEQYF. As DNA, the CDR3 is TGTGCCAGCTCACTACCGATGGGCGAGCAGTACTTC.